Sequencing of this T cell receptor (beta chain) was carried out in a study of CD8 T cells in ankylosing spondylitis. The study, taken as a whole, reports: Among TCR beta sequences, a motif of eight or nine highly homologous variants appeared characteristic of ankylosing spondylitis blood.

It was by quantitative 5'-RACE with molecular barcodes that TCR beta libraries were made. From the 5' RACE reads, TCRdb called clonotypes with MiXCR, one entry per CDR3 protein. The sample contains around 450,000 distinct CDR3 sequences, about 25% of which appear only once. A word on this clonotype: Its matching antigen is unknown.

CDR3 length: 13 residues. Trimming shortened V by 8 bases and J by 7 bases, and 12 bases separated the two germline ends. CDR1 is ENHRY, CDR2 SYGVKD, per germline. V usage is TRBV10-3 and J usage is TRBJ1-6; D gene uncertain. Sequenced sample: blood, either unsorted or a sorted T cell fraction (not recorded which). This sequence originates from a male donor with ankylosing spondylitis. Here the CDR3 reads CAISLDQNSPLHF. The CDR3 coding sequence is TGTGCCATCTCCCTCGACCAAAATTCACCCCTCCACTTT.